This TCR beta chain was recovered during a study of T cell changes during pregnancy in multiple sclerosis (dated by TCRdb to between 2018 and 2021). For the wider study: The study looked at changes in the T cell repertoire across pregnancy in women with multiple sclerosis.

Turning to this clone: Its antigen has not been determined. Base qualities are not at hand, and no much larger clone is one base apart.

From cysteine to phenylalanine, the CDR3 is 15 amino acids long. Only CDR3 DNA is held: 45 bases, read in frame from base 1. For CDR1 and CDR2, the germline V gene (reference sequence) lists MNHEY and SMNVEV. The junction shows trimming of 5 bases on V and 8 bases on J, and the gene matches do not reach 11 bases of it. The receptor library was made with the immunoSEQ multiplex PCR assay. As stored in TCRdb, this immuneACCESS dataset retains in-frame rearrangements with V and J assigned. A fraction of the clones does not appear; measured against another copy, unresolved V genes explain less than half of the discrepancy, and the remainder lacks a known reason. For this sample the table gives tens of thousands of clones, of which 80% to 95% were detected only once. The ten largest account for roughly 1.9% of the sample.

The rearranged chain carries TRBV27 and TRBJ2-1; 8 central nucleotides agree with TRBD1. This TCR was recovered from a female donor with multiple sclerosis, enrolled in a pregnancy study. Material: peripheral blood, obtained in the second trimester of pregnancy. The nucleotide sequence is given as TGTGCCAGCAGTCCACCCCCGGACAGGGCCCATGAGCAGTTCTTC. It is translated as CASSPPPDRAHEQFF.